Below are 26 T cell receptor beta chains sequenced from a single sample in a study of blood T cells in healthy people across ages. A second PCR of 7 to 11 cycles used a sample-barcoded 5' primer and a J-beta primer mix. Via MiXCR, TCRdb re-called the 5' RACE reads, giving one row per CDR3 protein. This table holds about 1.4 million distinct CDR3 sequences, almost 60% found once. Sequencing used blood. The receptor set was obtained from a man aged 18 to 29 in good health.

This clonotype has just a few counts. This chain uses TRBV4-3 with TRBJ2-5; D possibly corresponds to TRBD1 (7 bases). CDR1 is LGHNA and CDR2 is YSLEER in the germline V gene. The CDR3 has 13 residues. Trimming pared 5 bases from V and 11 bases from J, leaving 18 bases between. The CDR3 here is CASSYGQVGGQYF. CDR3 bases: TGCGCCAGCAGCTATGGACAGGTCGGAGGGCAGTACTTC.

This clonotype came up a few times. V and J are TRBV12-3 or TRBV12-4 and TRBJ1-2; D is unresolved. V gave up 7 bases and J gave up 7 bases, with 19 bases separating them. The CDR3 spans 14 residues. The DNA of the CDR3 is TGTGCCAGCAAACTGAAGGGAGGGTTTGGTGGCTACACCTTC. Translated: CASKLKGGFGGYTF.

The chain links TRBV15 to TRBJ2-3; 7 bases map to TRBD1. Germline trimming cut 8 bases from V and 4 bases from J; bases unmatched to any gene: 6. This CDR3 has 13 amino acids. The germline CDR1 and CDR2 sequences are LNHNV and YYDKDF (reference sequence). The CDR3 bases are TGTGCCACCTCGACAGGGATAGCAGATACGCAGTATTTT. Translating it yields CATSTGIADTQYF.

The chain uses TRBV19 and TRBJ2-1; tentatively, D is TRBD1 or TRBD2 (5 bases each). V gave up 3 bases and J gave up 8 bases, with 17 bases separating them. Germline CDR1 and CDR2: LNHDA and SQIVND (reference sequence). The length of the CDR3 is 15 residues. The CDR3 nucleotides are TGTGCCAGTAGTATCGGGGCAGGGCCTCGTGATGAGCAGTTCTTC. Protein sequence: CASSIGAGPRDEQFF.

This rearrangement joins TRBV7-9 to TRBJ1-2, with D tentatively TRBD1 (6 bases). This CDR3 is 14 amino acids long. Between the trimmed V and J ends, which lost 4 bases and 5 bases, there was a span of 14 bases. Germline V gene data show CDR1 as SEHNR and CDR2 as FQNEAQ (reference sequence). The CDR3 nucleotides read TGTGCCAGCAGCTCCGGAGGGGGGACGTATGGCTACACCTTC. Its protein is CASSSGGGTYGYTF. Together with reference TRBV7-9 and TRBJ1-2, the CDR3 gives the full variable domain: DTGVSQNPRHKITKRGQNVTFRCDPISEHNRLYWYRQTLGQGPEFLTYFQNEAQLEKSRLLSDRFSAERPKGSFSTLEIQRTEQGDSAMYLCASSSGGGTYGYTFGSGTRLTVV.

The rearrangement uses TRBV6-2 or TRBV6-3 and TRBJ1-2; D not certain. Germline-derived CDR1 and CDR2 are MNHEY and SVGEGT. There are 13 residues in the CDR3. V was cut by 6 bases and J by 2 bases, with 10 bases left in between. CDR3 in DNA: TGTGCCAGCAGACGTGTGTCCAACTATGGCTACACCTTC. This translates into CASRRVSNYGYTF.

This CDR3 is CASSVEGATPHSPLHF. The CDR3 region has the DNA TGTGCCAGCAGCGTAGAGGGGGCTACCCCCCATTCACCCCTCCACTTT. The chain has TRBV9 and TRBJ1-6, with 7 nucleotides matching TRBD1. V shed 0 bases, J shed 8 bases, and the junction held 8 bases outside the gene matches. CDR1 and CDR2 (germline): SGDLS, YYNGEE. The CDR3 runs 16 residues.

As regards this clonotype: One end of the junction is discordant with germline, which a read error may explain. The chain employs TRBV6-6 and TRBJ2-1; no reliable D call. Germline lookup yields CDR1 MNHNY and CDR2 SVGAGI (reference sequence). This CDR3 has 11 amino acids. CDR3 protein: CASRYSVEQFF. In DNA form, the CDR3 reads TGTGCCAGCAGGTACTCGGTGGAGCAGTTCTTC.

The rearrangement uses TRBV25-1 and TRBJ2-1; D may be TRBD2 (5 bases). The CDR3 consists of 15 residues. Trimming took 3 bases from V and 5 from J, leaving 14 bases between them. CDR1 is MGHDK, CDR2 SYGVNS, per germline. CDR3 residues: CASSDEFEGDNEQFF. Here the CDR3 DNA reads TGTGCCAGCAGTGATGAGTTTGAGGGAGACAATGAGCAGTTCTTC.

The J gene is TRBJ1-2, the V gene TRBV9; weak D call: TRBD1 (5 bases). CDR3 length: 16 residues. With 0 bases removed from V and 1 base from J, the gap between germline ends came to 13 bases. Germline CDR1 is SGDLS and CDR2 is YYNGEE. The CDR3, as DNA: TGTGCCAGCAGCGTAGGGGGCCCCAGGCTTAACTATGGCTACACCTTC. Translated: CASSVGGPRLNYGYTF.

The J gene is TRBJ1-4, the V gene TRBV4-3, with D tentatively TRBD1 (5 bases). The CDR3 has 16 residues. V lost 0 bases to trimming and J lost 5 bases, with 13 bases between them. CDR1 is LGHNA, CDR2 YSLEER, per germline. CDR3 nucleotides: TGCGCCAGCAGCCAAGATACAAGGGGAGAGAATGAAAAACTGTTTTTT. It encodes CASSQDTRGENEKLFF.

This rearrangement joins TRBV6-1 to TRBJ2-5; D ambiguous. This CDR3 comprises 13 residues. With 4 bases removed from V and 2 bases from J, the gap between germline ends came to 8 bases. Looked up from germline, CDR1 is MNHNS and CDR2 is SASEGT. The CDR3 coding sequence is TGTGCCAGCAGTGGGACGGAACAAGAGACCCAGTACTTC. Its protein product is CASSGTEQETQYF.

Concerning this clonotype: Given a much more abundant clone one base away, this may be a read error. The chain recombines TRBV6-1 with TRBJ1-5, with D possibly matching TRBD1 (5 bases). This CDR3 is built from 13 residues. The V gene lost 6 bases and the J gene lost 8 bases, with 14 bases spanning the gap. Germline CDR1 and CDR2: MNHNS and SASEGT. The CDR3 here is CASSGTENKPQHF. DNA for the CDR3: TGTGCCAGCAGCGGGACTGAGAATAAGCCCCAGCATTTT.

The chain uses TRBV11-2 and TRBJ2-7; D is unresolved. CDR1 and CDR2 (germline): SGHAT, FQNNGV. The V end lost 5 bases, the J end lost 0 bases, and 14 bases lay between the germline ends. There are 15 residues in the CDR3. The CDR3 spells CASSLSSESSYEQYF. CDR3 DNA: TGTGCCAGCAGCCTTTCGTCGGAAAGCTCCTACGAGCAGTACTTC. Looking up the rest from reference TRBV11-2 and TRBJ2-7 gives the full variable domain: EAGVAQSPRYKIIEKRQSVAFWCNPISGHATLYWYQQILGQGPKLLIQFQNNGVVDDSQLPKDRFSAERLKGVDSTLKIQPAKLEDSAVYLCASSLSSESSYEQYFGPGTRLTVT.

DNA of the CDR3: TGTGCCAGCAGCGCACGTTTGGACAGACTTCATAATAACTATGGCTACACCTTC. This gives the protein CASSARLDRLHNNYGYTF. The rearrangement links TRBV7-9 to TRBJ1-2; D is possibly TRBD1 (6 bases). V was pared by 5 bases and J by 1 base, with 23 bases between. CDR1 and CDR2 (germline): SEHNR, FQNEAQ (reference sequence). The CDR3 runs to 18 residues.

The chain carries TRBV29-1 and TRBJ2-1; TRBD2 agrees at 10 bases. With V trimmed by 1 base and J by 10 bases, 7 bases remained unmatched. There are 14 residues in the CDR3. Germline V lookup: CDR1 SQVTM, CDR2 ANQGSEA. CDR3 in amino acids: CSVEVGLAAFEQFF. Here the CDR3 DNA reads TGCAGCGTTGAAGTCGGACTAGCGGCCTTCGAGCAGTTCTTC.

V is TRBV6-4 and J is TRBJ2-2, with D unclear. CDR1 is MRHNA and CDR2 is SNTAGT in the germline V gene. This CDR3 is built from 14 residues. Trimming left V 5 bases short and J 3 bases short, with 10 bases between. The CDR3 DNA sequence: TGTGCCAGCAGTCAGAACTTGGACACCGGGGAGCTGTTTTTT. It codes for CASSQNLDTGELFF.

The rearrangement uses TRBV27 and TRBJ2-7, with a tentative D call TRBD2 (6 bases). The V gene's germline CDR1 is MNHEY and CDR2 SMNVEV (reference sequence). This CDR3 comprises 17 residues. The V gene lost 3 bases and the J gene lost 1 base, with 19 bases spanning the gap. For the CDR3, the DNA is TGTGCCAGCAGTTTTACACTACCGGGACTTCGATCCTACGAGCAGTACTTC. Residues: CASSFTLPGLRSYEQYF.

This clonotype was seen a single time. The V call is TRBV20-1, the J call TRBJ2-1; 14 nucleotides line up with TRBD2. After removal of 5 bases from V and 8 bases from J, the junction contained 11 bases not matched to a gene. Germline V gene lookup returns CDR1 DFQATT and CDR2 SNEGSKA (reference sequence). The CDR3 extends over 16 amino acids. DNA of the CDR3: TGCAGTGCTCCAGGACTAGCGGGGGGCGGAATGGATGAGCAGTTCTTC. This sequence encodes CSAPGLAGGGMDEQFF.

V usage is TRBV5-5 and J usage is TRBJ2-5; TRBD1 matches 11 bases. CDR3 length: 17 amino acids. V lost 4 bases and J lost 3; bases outside the gene matches: 11. Germline values: CDR1 SGHKS, CDR2 YYEKEE (reference sequence). CDR3 residues: CASSGWTGGGRKETQYF. CDR3 coding DNA: TGTGCCAGCAGCGGGTGGACAGGGGGCGGGCGGAAAGAGACCCAGTACTTC.

This clonotype was counted only a few times. The rearrangement links TRBV7-2 to TRBJ2-7, with D hard to call. This CDR3 is 12 amino acids long. Between the trimmed V and J ends, which lost 5 bases and 7 bases, there was a span of 12 bases. Germline CDR1 SGHTA, CDR2 FQGNSA. CDR3 loop: CASSHGMREQYF. The CDR3, as DNA: TGTGCCAGCAGCCATGGAATGAGGGAGCAGTACTTC.

The rearrangement joins TRBV12-3 or TRBV12-4 to TRBJ1-3; D ambiguous. The CDR3 has 13 amino acids. The V end was cut by 5 bases, the J end by 4 bases, with 9 bases between. CDR3 nucleotides: TGTGCCAGCAGTGTAGTAGGGGGAAACACCATATATTTT. Translated: CASSVVGGNTIYF.

In its sample, this clonotype was seen a few times. V usage is TRBV29-1 and J usage is TRBJ2-2; weak D call: TRBD1 (5 bases). Germline CDR1 is SQVTM and CDR2 is ANQGSEA. The V end was cut by 1 base, the J end by 6 bases, with 12 bases between. The CDR3 totals 14 residues. The CDR3 region is CSVEGRSGSGELFF. The CDR3 DNA reads TGCAGCGTTGAAGGGCGGTCAGGGTCCGGGGAGCTGTTTTTT.

This clonotype was detected only a few times. The CDR3 sequence is CAISEPARGANVLTF. In DNA, the CDR3 is TGTGCCATCAGTGAGCCGGCTCGTGGGGCCAACGTCCTGACTTTC. V is TRBV10-3 and J is TRBJ2-6, with D unresolved. This CDR3 is built from 15 residues. CDR1 and CDR2 from the germline V gene are ENHRY and SYGVKD. Trimming stripped 2 bases from V and 3 bases from J, with 8 bases between.

The chain combines TRBV6-2 or TRBV6-3 with TRBJ2-7; possibly TRBD1 or TRBD2 for D (5 bases each). The CDR3 length is 15 residues. Trimming cost V 0 bases and J 4 bases, with 13 bases left between them. Germline V lookup: CDR1 MNHEY, CDR2 SVGEGT. CDR3 sequence reads: CASSYSDTRGYEQYF. Here the CDR3 DNA reads TGTGCCAGCAGTTACTCGGACACGCGCGGGTACGAGCAGTACTTC.

The chain is built from TRBV7-9 and TRBJ1-2; D is perhaps TRBD1 (5 bases). V lost 5 bases and J 4 bases, leaving 11 bases between the germline ends. CDR1 SEHNR and CDR2 FQNEAQ come from the germline V gene (reference sequence). The CDR3 extends over 13 amino acids. The CDR3 nucleotides are TGTGCCAGCAGCCCGACAGACTCCTATGGCTACACCTTC. The encoded protein is CASSPTDSYGYTF.